This T cell receptor beta chain derives from a study of blood T cell repertoires in COVID-19. Study-level background: Donors in the United States, Italy and Spain gave samples during acute or convalescent COVID-19. T cells, B-cell-depleted T cells, or PBMCs supplied cDNA or gDNA.

Clones were read by immunoSEQ multiplex PCR, and TCRdb kept only the in-frame ones, dropping some. Of under 90,000 clones listed, around 86% are singletons. This CDR3 is 14 amino acids long. The V end lost 6 bases, the J end lost 2 bases, and 13 bases lay between the germline ends. From germline, CDR1 is LGHNT and CDR2 FRNRAP. The chain has TRBV12-5 and TRBJ2-5; D possibly corresponds to TRBD1 (6 bases). This sequence was found in a woman at least 80 years old with active or convalescent COVID-19. Sequencing was carried out using peripheral blood. This CDR3 is CASGRGQLQETQYF. The CDR3 region has the DNA TGTGCTAGTGGCCGCGGACAGCTTCAAGAGACCCAGTACTTC.